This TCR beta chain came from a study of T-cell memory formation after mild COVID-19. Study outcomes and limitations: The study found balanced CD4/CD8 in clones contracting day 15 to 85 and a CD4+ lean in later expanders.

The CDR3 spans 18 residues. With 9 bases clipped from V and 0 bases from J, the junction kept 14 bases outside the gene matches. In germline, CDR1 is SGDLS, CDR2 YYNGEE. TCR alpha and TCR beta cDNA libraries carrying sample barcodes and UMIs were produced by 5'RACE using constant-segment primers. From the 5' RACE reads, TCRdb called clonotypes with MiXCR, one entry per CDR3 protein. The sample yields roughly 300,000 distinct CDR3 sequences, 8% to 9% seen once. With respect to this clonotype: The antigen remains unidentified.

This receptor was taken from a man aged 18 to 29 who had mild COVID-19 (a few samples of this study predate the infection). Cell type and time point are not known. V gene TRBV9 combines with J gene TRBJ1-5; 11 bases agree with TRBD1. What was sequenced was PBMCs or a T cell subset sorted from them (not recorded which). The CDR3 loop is CATRNRDRGSDSNQPQHF. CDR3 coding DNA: TGTGCCACCAGAAACCGGGACAGGGGGTCGGATAGCAATCAGCCCCAGCATTTT.